The present TCR beta chain was sequenced within a study of blood T cell repertoires in COVID-19 (TCRdb year 2020). With respect to the entire study: Samples covering the acute and convalescent phases of COVID-19 were provided by collaborators in the United States, Italy and Spain. The material from the prospective study consisted of cDNA or gDNA derived from T cells, B-cell-depleted T cells, or PBMCs. Deeply sampled blood TCRbeta repertoires from subjects exposed to, actively infected with, or recovered from COVID-19 were included in the dataset. A freely available public database, intended as a resource for researchers studying the immune response to SARS-CoV-2, is where the repertoires were released. Samples were obtained from the ongoing ImmuneRACE study (first 160 participants) and from 950 to 1,500 subjects provided by 6 global collaborators. The sample metadata nearly always contained a de-identified subject ID, COVID-19 status, age in years and sex. Where available, HLA class I and class II types were obtained from metadata supplied by the sample provider rather than from assay-based typing. Overall results and qualifications from the work: How much clinical and demographic metadata was included differed by source and by participant, and the metadata was provided uncurated.

On this clone: Its antigen remains unidentified. Nothing much larger sits one base from this clone, and base qualities are not available.

TCRbeta CDR3 regions were amplified from genomic DNA by means of the immunoSEQ Assay, a bias-controlled multiplex PCR. Per the source publication's procedure: Within the assay, amplification of reference gene primers was used to estimate how many nucleated cells each sample contained. To quantify the absolute abundance of each unique TCRbeta CDR3 rearrangement, sequence reads were collapsed and filtered. For each sample, productive Simpson clonality was calculated as the square root of Simpson's diversity index across productive rearrangements. Not all clones reach the TCRdb copy of this immuneACCESS table, which keeps in-frame sequences only. Checked studies attribute under half of the gap to unresolved V genes and leave the rest unexplained. D and trimming come from the DNA, and the V and J calls and clone size come from that table. This sample gives 300,000 to 400,000 clones in total; around nine tenths of them show up just once. Together, the top ten hold 2% to 3% of the sample.

Participants in the prospective study were aged 18 to 89 years, lived in about two dozen United States geographic areas, and enrolled through a virtual design. To assign participants to cohorts, the prospective study relied on clinical history that participants themselves reported in a screening survey and a study questionnaire. Recovered participants in ImmuneRACE Cohort 3 were defined as having two consecutive negative NP/OP PCR tests, clearance from a healthcare professional, or resolution of symptoms. Mobile phlebotomists in the prospective study collected whole blood, serum and a nasopharyngeal or oropharyngeal swab from every participant. Prospective study participants could optionally give additional blood draws and questionnaires over a roughly 2-month period. Before DNA extraction, blood samples from the prospective study were shipped at room temperature or frozen. Counted from cysteine to phenylalanine, this CDR3 has 13 amino acids. The DNA shown is the 39-base CDR3, in frame from base 1. Trimming removed 5 bases from V and 10 bases from J; the gene matches leave 3 bases unexplained. CDR1 is given as SGHTA and CDR2 as FQGTGA, both from the germline V gene.

Sequences were obtained from PBMCs or T cells enriched from blood (not recorded which). The TCR sequence derives from a man in his fifties or sixties who had recovered from COVID-19. Recombination connected TRBV7-3 to TRBJ1-6, and 9 bases in between align with TRBD1. The CDR3 protein is CASSLGQGSPLHF. DNA sequence: TGTGCCAGCAGCCTAGGACAGGGGTCACCCCTCCACTTT.